This T cell receptor beta chain appears in the sequencing data of a study of cytomegalovirus exposure and HLA in healthy donors. The overall study: There were under 130 million unique TCR beta sequences, drawn from 150 million to 200 million T cells, in an earlier analysis.

Notes on this clone: Its specificity is not known.

Germline V gene lookup returns CDR1 DFQATT and CDR2 SNEGSKA (reference sequence). The ends were cut back, 6 bases at V and 3 bases at J, with 3 bases in the middle. The length of the CDR3 is 10 residues. The PCR ran on 60 Vbeta and 13 Jbeta primers. The data were produced by immunoSEQ multiplex PCR, yet TCRdb's version contains in-frame clones alone and is incomplete. Here the sample spans some 160,000 clones, approximately 80% being singletons. Whole-study findings and limits: Associated with cytomegalovirus, according to the listing, were 170 or so TCR beta chains. Being indistinguishable, some V segments were excluded, TRBV6-2 and TRBV6-3 among them.

The V gene is TRBV20-1, the J gene TRBJ2-1; D unresolved. Specimen: PBMCs. The clonotype comes from a woman aged 18-29 years in good health and CMV-seronegative. The CDR3 loop reads CSAIYNEQFF. The DNA for the CDR3 is TGCAGTGCCATCTACAATGAGCAGTTCTTC.